One and the same sample provided the 10 T cell receptor beta chains below, sequenced in a study of T cells in Graves' hyperthyroidism and ophthalmopathy. Template material for amplifying TCR beta CDR3 regions consisted of RNA transcripts. The HTBI primer set drove a first-round RT-PCR of the TCR CDR3. In TCRdb, the multiplex PCR reads were re-called with MiXCR into one record per CDR3 protein. Of about 500,000 distinct CDR3 sequences listed, about 16% are singletons. Sequencing used blood. Source of these receptors: a woman aged 25 to 39 with Graves' ophthalmopathy.

The chain couples TRBV2 to TRBJ1-3; tentative D call: TRBD1 (5 bases). The CDR3 is made up of 14 amino acids. The germline CDR1 and CDR2 sequences are SNHLY and FYNNEI. V was shortened by 9 bases and J by 1 base, with 13 bases between the two germline ends. CDR3 bases: TGTGCCAGTAGTTTCGACAGATCTGGAAACACCATATATTTT. Its translation is CASSFDRSGNTIYF.

For this clonotype: Since a much larger clone is just one base distant, this may be a read error. This sequence joins TRBV30 and TRBJ1-5, with D maybe TRBD1 (6 bases). CDR3 length equals 12 residues. Germline V gene data show CDR1 as GTSNPN and CDR2 as SVGIG (reference sequence). The CDR3: CARSGGGQPQHF. CDR3 nucleotides: TGTGCCAGGAGTGGCGGGGGCCAGCCCCAGCATTTT.

The chain joins TRBV12-3 or TRBV12-4 to TRBJ1-5; perhaps TRBD1 as D (5 bases). This CDR3 spans 15 amino acids. Between the trimmed V and J ends, which lost 5 bases and 0 bases, there was a span of 11 bases. The CDR3 reads CASSPGAFSNQPQHF. In DNA, the CDR3 is TGTGCCAGCAGTCCTGGGGCATTTAGCAATCAGCCCCAGCATTTT.

The chain carries TRBV6-1 and TRBJ2-4; TRBD2 matches 13 bases. The length of the CDR3 is 17 residues. J lost 3 bases, V lost 7 bases, and 9 bases had no gene match. The germline CDR1 and CDR2 sequences are MNHNS and SASEGT. CDR3 loop: CASTETSGRSYKNIQYF. The CDR3 DNA sequence: TGTGCCAGCACCGAGACTAGCGGGAGGTCCTACAAAAACATTCAGTACTTC.

This clonotype was recorded many times. The chain combines TRBV27 with TRBJ1-1; TRBD1 aligns across 8 bases. The junction had 12 bases not matched to a gene; V was cut back by 4 bases and J by 11 bases. CDR1 MNHEY and CDR2 SMNVEV come from the germline V gene (reference sequence). The CDR3 has 14 residues. The CDR3 DNA reads as TGTGCCAGCAGTTCGTACAGGACAGGGATGTTGGCTTTCTTT. Amino acids: CASSSYRTGMLAFF.

This clonotype showed up many times. The chain recombines TRBV7-2 with TRBJ2-5, with 8 bases that match TRBD1. V dropped 4 bases and J dropped 3; count of bases not matched to a gene: 1. Germline V CDR1 and CDR2: SGHTA, FQGNSA. The CDR3 has 13 amino acids. CDR3 sequence: CASSSQGEETQYF. The CDR3 DNA is TGTGCCAGCAGCTCACAGGGGGAAGAGACCCAGTACTTC.

This clonotype was found a few times. This chain links TRBV5-1 with TRBJ2-7, with D possibly TRBD2 on 5 matching bases. Germline assignment: CDR1 SGHRS and CDR2 YFSETQ. V was trimmed by 0 bases and J by 5 bases, leaving 15 bases between them. The CDR3 covers 15 residues. The DNA of the CDR3 is TGCGCCAGCAGCTTGGCCCTAGGGAGAGAGAACGAGCAGTACTTC. Translation: CASSLALGRENEQYF.

This clonotype was counted at least ten times. The J gene is TRBJ1-5, the V gene TRBV30; a weak D match, TRBD1 (5 bases). The V gene's germline CDR1 is GTSNPN and CDR2 SVGIG (reference sequence). V lost 5 bases and J lost 4, with 18 bases in between. CDR3 length: 15 amino acids. CDR3 nucleotides: TGTGCCTGGGCCTTAGGAGGGGCGACAAATCAGCCCCAGCATTTT. Its translation: CAWALGGATNQPQHF.

There are many counts of this clonotype. V and J are TRBV7-9 and TRBJ2-7; D is possibly TRBD2 (5 bases). The germline V and J ends were trimmed by 5 bases and 3 bases, with 8 bases remaining between them. The V gene's germline CDR1 is SEHNR and CDR2 FQNEAQ (reference sequence). This CDR3 has 12 residues. CDR3 bases: TGTGCCAGCAGCATGGACTTCTACGAGCAGTACTTC. This codes for CASSMDFYEQYF.

This clonotype appeared many times. The chain has TRBV12-3 or TRBV12-4 and TRBJ2-5; the D is unclear. With 6 bases removed from V and 1 base from J, the gap between germline ends came to 3 bases. The CDR3 loop spans 11 amino acids. The CDR3 sequence: CASRLQETQYF. The CDR3 DNA follows: TGTGCCAGCAGACTCCAAGAGACCCAGTACTTC.